This TCR beta chain was documented in a study of vaccination effects on CD4 cells after COVID-19. Profiled with immunoSEQ multiplex PCR; TCRdb holds only in-frame clones, not every one. This sample carries some 31,000 clones, 70% of them seen once, and the ten largest clones take 3.8%. The germline V gene encodes CDR1 MNHEY and CDR2 SVGAGI. V lost 7 bases and J lost 0, with 12 bases in between. The CDR3 runs to 14 residues. A word on this clone: The antigen is undetermined.

Isolation of CD4+ T cells took place after nine to ten days of culture. J is TRBJ1-2 and V is TRBV6-5, with D unclear. The specimen comprised CD4+ T cells from PBMCs cultured without peptide, sampled before COVID-19 vaccination. The sequence was collected from a human donor who received a COVID-19 vaccine. CDR3 DNA sequence: TGTGCCAGCACCGCTGGCAGAGCTAACTATGGCTACACCTTC. Its translation: CASTAGRANYGYTF.